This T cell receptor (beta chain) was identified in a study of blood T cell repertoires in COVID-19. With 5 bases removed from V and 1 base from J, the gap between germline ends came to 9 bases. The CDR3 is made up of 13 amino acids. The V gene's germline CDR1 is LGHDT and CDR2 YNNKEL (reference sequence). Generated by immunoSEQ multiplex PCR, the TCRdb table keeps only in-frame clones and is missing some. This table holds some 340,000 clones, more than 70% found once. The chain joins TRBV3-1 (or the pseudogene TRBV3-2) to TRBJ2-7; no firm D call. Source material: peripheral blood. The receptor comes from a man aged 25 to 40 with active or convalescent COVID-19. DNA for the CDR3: TGTGCCAGCAGCATCCTGCAGTCCTACGAGCAGTACTTC. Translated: CASSILQSYEQYF.